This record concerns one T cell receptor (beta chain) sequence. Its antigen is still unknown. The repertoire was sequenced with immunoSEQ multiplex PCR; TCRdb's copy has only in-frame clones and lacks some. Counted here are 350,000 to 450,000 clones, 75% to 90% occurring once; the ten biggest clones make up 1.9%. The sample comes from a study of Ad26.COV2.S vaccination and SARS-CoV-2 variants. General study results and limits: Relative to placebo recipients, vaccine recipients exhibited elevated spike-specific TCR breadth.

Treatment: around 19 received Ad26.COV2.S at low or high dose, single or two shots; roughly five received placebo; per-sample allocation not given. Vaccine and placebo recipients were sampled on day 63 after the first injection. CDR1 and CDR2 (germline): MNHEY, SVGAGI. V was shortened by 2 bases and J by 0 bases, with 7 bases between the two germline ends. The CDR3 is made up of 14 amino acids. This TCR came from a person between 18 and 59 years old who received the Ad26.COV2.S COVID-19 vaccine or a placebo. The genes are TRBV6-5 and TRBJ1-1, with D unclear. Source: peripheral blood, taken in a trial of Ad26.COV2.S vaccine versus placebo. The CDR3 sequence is CASSYDRMNTEAFF. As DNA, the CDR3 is TGTGCCAGCAGTTACGACCGCATGAACACTGAAGCTTTCTTT.